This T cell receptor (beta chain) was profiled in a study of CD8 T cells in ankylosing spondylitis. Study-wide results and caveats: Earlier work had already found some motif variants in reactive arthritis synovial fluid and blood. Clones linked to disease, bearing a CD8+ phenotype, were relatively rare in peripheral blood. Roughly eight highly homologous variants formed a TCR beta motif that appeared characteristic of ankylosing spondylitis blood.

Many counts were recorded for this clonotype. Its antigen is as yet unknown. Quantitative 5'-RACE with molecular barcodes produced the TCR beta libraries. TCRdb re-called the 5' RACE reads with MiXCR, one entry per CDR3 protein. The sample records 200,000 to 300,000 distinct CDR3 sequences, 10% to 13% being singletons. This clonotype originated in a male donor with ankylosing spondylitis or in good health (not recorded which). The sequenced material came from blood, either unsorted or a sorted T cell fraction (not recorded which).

The CDR3 region is CAISELGDTQYF. The CDR3 DNA is TGTGCCATCAGTGAGTTAGGGGATACGCAGTATTTT. This chain uses TRBV10-3 with TRBJ2-3; no definite D call. The CDR3 spans 12 residues. Trimming took 1 base from V and 6 from J, leaving 5 bases between them. Germline-derived CDR1 and CDR2 are ENHRY and SYGVKD.